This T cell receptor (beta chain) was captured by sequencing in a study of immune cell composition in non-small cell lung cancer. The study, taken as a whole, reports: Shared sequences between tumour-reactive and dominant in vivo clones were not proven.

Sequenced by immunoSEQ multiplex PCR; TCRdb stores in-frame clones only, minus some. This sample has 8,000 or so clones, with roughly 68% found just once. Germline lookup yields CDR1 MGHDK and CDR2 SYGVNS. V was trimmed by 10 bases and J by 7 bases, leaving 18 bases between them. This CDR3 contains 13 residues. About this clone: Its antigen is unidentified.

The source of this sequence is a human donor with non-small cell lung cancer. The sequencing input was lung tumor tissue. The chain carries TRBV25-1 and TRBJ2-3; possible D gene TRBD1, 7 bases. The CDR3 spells CATRGAGDYTQYF. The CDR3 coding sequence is TGTGCCACCAGGGGGGCCGGGGATTATACGCAGTATTTT.